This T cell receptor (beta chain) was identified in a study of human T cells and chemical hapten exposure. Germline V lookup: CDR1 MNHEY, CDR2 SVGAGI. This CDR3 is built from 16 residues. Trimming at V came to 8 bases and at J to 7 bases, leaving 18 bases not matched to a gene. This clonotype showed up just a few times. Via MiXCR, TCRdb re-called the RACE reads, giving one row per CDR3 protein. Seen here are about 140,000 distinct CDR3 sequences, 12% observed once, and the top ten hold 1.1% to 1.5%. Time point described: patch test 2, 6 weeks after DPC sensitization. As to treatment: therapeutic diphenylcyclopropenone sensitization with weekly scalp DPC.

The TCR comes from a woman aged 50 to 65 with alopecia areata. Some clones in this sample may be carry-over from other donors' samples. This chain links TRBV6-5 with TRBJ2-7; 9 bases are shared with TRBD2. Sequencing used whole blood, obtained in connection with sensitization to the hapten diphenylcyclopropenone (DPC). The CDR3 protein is CASARVSGSLLGEQYF. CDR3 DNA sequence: TGTGCCAGCGCCCGAGTTAGCGGGAGTTTGCTGGGGGAGCAGTACTTC.